This record concerns one T cell receptor beta chain sequence. This sample is drawn from a study of T-cell memory formation after mild COVID-19. Amplification by 5'RACE using constant-segment primers produced TCR alpha and TCR beta cDNA libraries that carried sample barcodes and UMIs. TCRdb passed the 5' RACE reads through MiXCR, listing each CDR3 protein once. The sample consists of roughly 480,000 distinct CDR3 sequences, about 23% of them appearing once. This CDR3 comprises 12 residues. Trimming pared 5 bases from V and 7 bases from J, leaving 9 bases between. The chain combines TRBV12-3 or TRBV12-4 with TRBJ2-4; D not certain. The sequencing input was PBMCs or a T cell subset sorted from them (not recorded which). This sequence was found in an adult woman who had mild COVID-19 (a few samples of this study predate the infection). Cell type and time point are not known. CDR3 in amino acids: CASSPGRNIQYF. DNA of the CDR3: TGTGCCAGCAGTCCAGGACGTAACATTCAGTACTTC.